The entry below describes one T cell receptor (beta chain). This clone has a single count. No cognate antigen has been identified for it. Nothing much larger sits one base from this clone, and base qualities are not available. In the prospective study, participants were about 18 to 95 years old, resided in 20 to 30 geographic areas of the United States, and were enrolled through a virtual design. In the prospective study, participants were assigned to cohorts based on the clinical history participants reported in a screening survey and a study questionnaire. ImmuneRACE Cohort 3 recovered participants were defined by two consecutive negative NP/OP PCR tests, healthcare professional clearance, or symptom resolution. In the prospective study, whole blood, serum and a nasopharyngeal or oropharyngeal swab were collected from each participant by mobile phlebotomists. Over a roughly 2-month period, participants in the prospective study had the option of providing additional blood draws and questionnaires. Prospective study blood samples were shipped either frozen or at room temperature before DNA extraction.

The sample is drawn from a study of blood T cell repertoires in COVID-19 (dated by TCRdb to about 2020). In the study overall: Samples covering the acute and convalescent phases of COVID-19 were provided by collaborators in the United States, Italy and Spain. The material from the prospective study consisted of cDNA or gDNA derived from T cells, B-cell-depleted T cells, or PBMCs. Subjects who had been exposed to COVID-19, were actively infected with it, or had recovered from it provided the deeply sampled blood TCRbeta repertoires that made up the dataset. A freely available public database, intended as a resource for researchers studying the immune response to SARS-CoV-2, is where the repertoires were released. Samples were obtained from the ongoing ImmuneRACE study (first 160 participants) and from approximately 1,200 subjects provided by 6 global collaborators. The sample metadata nearly always contained a de-identified subject ID, COVID-19 status, age in years and sex. Where available, HLA class I and class II types were taken from metadata supplied by the sample provider and were not determined by assay-based typing.

The research as a whole found: The quantity of clinical and demographic metadata differed by source and by participant and was supplied without curation.

The immunoSEQ Assay, a bias-controlled multiplex PCR, was used to amplify TCRbeta CDR3 regions from genomic DNA. The published analysis was carried out like this. Within the assay, amplification of reference gene primers was used to estimate how many nucleated cells each sample contained. To quantify the absolute abundance of each unique TCRbeta CDR3 rearrangement, sequence reads were collapsed and filtered. For each sample, productive Simpson clonality was calculated as the square root of Simpson's diversity index over productive rearrangements. In TCRdb, the immuneACCESS table is reduced to in-frame sequences with V and J assigned. These tables do not hold every clone; where another copy was compared, an unresolved V gene accounts for under half, and the others remain unexplained. From that table come the V and J calls and clone size; the DNA was used to work out D and trimming. The sample table contains roughly 170,000 clones; only one count was recorded for over 80% of them. 4% to 4.5% of the sample belongs to the ten largest clones.

Trimming at the junction amounts to 9 bases on V and 0 bases on J, and the germline ends lie 17 bases apart. The CDR3 runs 16 residues from the cysteine to the phenylalanine. Only the CDR3 part of the read is kept: 48 bases, read in frame from the first base. From a lookup of the germline V gene (reference sequence), CDR1 and CDR2 are LGHDT and YNNKEL. The sample was PBMCs or T cells enriched from blood (not recorded which). Recombination joined TRBV3-1 (or the pseudogene TRBV3-2) with TRBJ1-4; 6 matching bases give a weak D call of TRBD1. The TCR was taken from a woman between 45 and 60 years old who had recovered from COVID-19. This receptor carries the CDR3 CARRPGHIATNEKLFF. The nucleotides are TGTGCCAGGAGACCGGGACACATTGCAACTAATGAAAAACTGTTTTTT.